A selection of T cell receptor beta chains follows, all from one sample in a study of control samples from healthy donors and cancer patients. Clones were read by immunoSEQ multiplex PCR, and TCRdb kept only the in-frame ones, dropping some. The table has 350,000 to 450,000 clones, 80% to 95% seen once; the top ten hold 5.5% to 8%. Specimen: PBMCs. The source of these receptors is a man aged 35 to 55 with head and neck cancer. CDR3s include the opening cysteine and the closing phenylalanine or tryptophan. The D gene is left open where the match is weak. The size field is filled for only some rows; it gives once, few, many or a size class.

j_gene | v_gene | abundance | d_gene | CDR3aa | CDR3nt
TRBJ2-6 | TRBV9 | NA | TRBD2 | CASSSTLAGAPSGANVLTF | TGTGCCAGCAGCTCGACCCTAGCGGGGGCCCCCTCTGGGGCCAACGTCCTGACTTTC
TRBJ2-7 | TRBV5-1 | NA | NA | CASSLYGSLSSYEQYF | TGCGCCAGCAGCTTGTATGGCAGCCTAAGCTCCTACGAGCAGTACTTC
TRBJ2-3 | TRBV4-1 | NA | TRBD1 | CASSQGQGVDTQYF | TGCGCCAGCAGCCAAGGACAGGGGGTGGATACGCAGTATTTT
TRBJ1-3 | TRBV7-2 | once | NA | CASSLVWESSGNTIYF | TGTGCCAGCAGCTTAGTATGGGAGAGCTCTGGAAACACCATATATTTT
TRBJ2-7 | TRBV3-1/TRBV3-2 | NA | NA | CASSEARESDYEQYF | TGTGCCAGCAGCGAAGCTAGAGAGTCAGACTACGAGCAGTACTTC
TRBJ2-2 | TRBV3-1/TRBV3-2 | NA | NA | CASSQSPRWGATGELFF | TGTGCCAGCAGCCAAAGTCCTCGATGGGGGGCGACCGGGGAGCTGTTTTTT
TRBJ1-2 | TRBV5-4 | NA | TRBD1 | CASTMDRANYGYTF | TGTGCCAGCACCATGGACAGGGCGAACTATGGCTACACCTTC
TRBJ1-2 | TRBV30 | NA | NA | CAWSVGVEENYGYTF | TGTGCCTGGAGTGTGGGCGTCGAGGAAAACTATGGCTACACCTTC
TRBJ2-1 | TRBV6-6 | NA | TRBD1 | CASIIDGTGTYNEQFF | TGTGCCAGCATCATCGACGGGACAGGGACTTACAATGAGCAGTTCTTC
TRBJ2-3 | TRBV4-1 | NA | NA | CASSQGWGVTDTQYF | TGCGCCAGCAGCCAAGGTTGGGGCGTCACAGATACGCAGTATTTT
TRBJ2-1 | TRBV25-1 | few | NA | CASSKRSSYNEQFF | TGTGCCAGCAGCAAGCGGAGCTCCTACAATGAGCAGTTCTTC
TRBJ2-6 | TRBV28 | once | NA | CASSVSGGANVLTF | TGTGCCAGCAGTGTTAGCGGTGGGGCCAACGTCCTGACTTTC
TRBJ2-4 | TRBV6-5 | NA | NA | CASTAGTRENIQYF | TGTGCCAGCACTGCCGGGACAAGGGAAAACATTCAGTACTTC
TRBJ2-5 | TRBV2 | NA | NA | CASRTQETQYF | TGTGCCAGCAGGACCCAAGAGACCCAGTACTTC
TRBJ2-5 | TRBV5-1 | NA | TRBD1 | CASSDYRGKQETQYF | TGCGCCAGCAGCGACTACAGGGGGAAACAAGAGACCCAGTACTTC
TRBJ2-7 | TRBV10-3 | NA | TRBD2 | CAISALAGVDGYEQYF | TGTGCCATCAGTGCCCTAGCGGGAGTCGACGGGTACGAGCAGTACTTC
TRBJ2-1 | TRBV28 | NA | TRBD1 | CASSPRTGGPYNEQFF | TGTGCCAGCAGTCCTAGGACAGGCGGACCCTACAATGAGCAGTTCTTC
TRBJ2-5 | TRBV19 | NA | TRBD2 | CASSPYAPGLAGETQYF | TGTGCCAGTAGTCCCTATGCCCCGGGACTAGCGGGGGAGACCCAGTACTTC
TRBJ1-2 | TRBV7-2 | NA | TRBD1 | CASSLALGTGFYGYTF | TGTGCCAGCAGCTTAGCGCTTGGGACAGGCTTCTATGGCTACACCTTC
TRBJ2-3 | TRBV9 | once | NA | CASSPSGSSIDTQYF | TGTGCCAGCAGCCCGTCGGGGAGCTCTATAGATACGCAGTATTTT
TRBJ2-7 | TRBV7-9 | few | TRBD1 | CASRPDRDRDYEQYF | TGTGCCAGCCGCCCGGACCGGGACAGGGACTACGAGCAGTACTTC
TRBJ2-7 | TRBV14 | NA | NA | CASSQGHGYEQYF | TGTGCCAGCAGCCAGGGACACGGCTACGAGCAGTACTTC
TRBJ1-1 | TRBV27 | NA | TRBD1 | CASGRWQGAPEAFF | TGTGCCAGCGGACGATGGCAGGGGGCTCCTGAAGCTTTCTTT
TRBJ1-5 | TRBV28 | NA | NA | CASRGAGVNQPQHF | TGTGCCAGCCGAGGGGCAGGGGTCAATCAGCCCCAGCATTTT
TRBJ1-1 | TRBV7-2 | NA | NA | CASSLGGMNTEAFF | TGTGCCAGCAGCTTAGGAGGGATGAACACTGAAGCTTTCTTT
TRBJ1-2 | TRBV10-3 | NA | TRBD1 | CAISESLNRGDAGYTF | TGTGCCATCAGTGAGTCTCTTAACAGGGGAGATGCTGGCTACACCTTC
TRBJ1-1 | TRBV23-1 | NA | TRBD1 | CASSQWTGSCNTEAFF | TGCGCCAGCAGTCAATGGACAGGGAGTTGCAACACTGAAGCTTTCTTT
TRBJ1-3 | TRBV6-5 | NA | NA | CASSSRDTLGNTIYF | TGTGCCAGCAGTTCCCGGGACACCCTGGGAAACACCATATATTTT
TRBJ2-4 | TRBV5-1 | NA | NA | CASSLQQGSNIQYF | TGCGCCAGCAGCTTGCAGCAGGGCTCAAACATTCAGTACTTC
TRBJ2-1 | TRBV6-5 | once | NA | CASQITSSSYNEQFF | TGTGCCAGCCAAATAACGAGTAGCTCCTACAATGAGCAGTTCTTC
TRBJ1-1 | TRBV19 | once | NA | CASSQADGGTEAFF | TGTGCCAGTAGTCAGGCGGACGGTGGCACTGAAGCTTTCTTT
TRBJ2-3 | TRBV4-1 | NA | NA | CASSQGIRQILTDTQYF | TGCGCCAGCAGCCAAGGCATTAGACAGATTCTCACAGATACGCAGTATTTT
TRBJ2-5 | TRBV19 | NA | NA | CASSIFGGGEETQYF | TGTGCCAGTAGTATTTTCGGTGGTGGGGAGGAGACCCAGTACTTC
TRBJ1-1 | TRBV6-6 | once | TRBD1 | CASSQTGFTEAFF | TGTGCCAGCAGCCAGACAGGGTTCACTGAAGCTTTCTTT
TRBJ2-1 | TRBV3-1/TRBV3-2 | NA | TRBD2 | CASSQEGASGSREQFF | TGTGCCAGCAGCCAAGAAGGCGCTAGCGGGAGTAGGGAGCAGTTCTTC
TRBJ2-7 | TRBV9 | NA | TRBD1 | CASSPRTGGSYEQYF | TGTGCCAGCAGCCCAAGGACAGGGGGCTCGTACGAGCAGTACTTC
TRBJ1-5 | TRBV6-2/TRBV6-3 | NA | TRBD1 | CASSLGQGDGNQPQHF | TGTGCCAGCAGCTTAGGACAGGGGGATGGCAATCAGCCCCAGCATTTT
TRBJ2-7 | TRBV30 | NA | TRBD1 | CAWSTWTGTYEQYF | TGTGCCTGGAGCACCTGGACAGGAACCTACGAGCAGTACTTC
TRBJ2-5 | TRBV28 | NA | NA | CASRAPGTPQETQYF | TGTGCCAGCAGAGCCCCCGGGACACCTCAAGAGACCCAGTACTTC
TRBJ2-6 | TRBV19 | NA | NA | CASSILSGANVLTF | TGTGCCAGTAGTATATTATCTGGGGCCAACGTCCTGACTTTC
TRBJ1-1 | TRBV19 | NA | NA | CASSPLGGAMAFF | TGTGCCAGTAGCCCTTTGGGAGGGGCAATGGCTTTCTTT
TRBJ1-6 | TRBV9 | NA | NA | CASSVGGEANSPLHF | TGTGCCAGCAGCGTAGGGGGGGAGGCTAATTCACCCCTCCACTTT